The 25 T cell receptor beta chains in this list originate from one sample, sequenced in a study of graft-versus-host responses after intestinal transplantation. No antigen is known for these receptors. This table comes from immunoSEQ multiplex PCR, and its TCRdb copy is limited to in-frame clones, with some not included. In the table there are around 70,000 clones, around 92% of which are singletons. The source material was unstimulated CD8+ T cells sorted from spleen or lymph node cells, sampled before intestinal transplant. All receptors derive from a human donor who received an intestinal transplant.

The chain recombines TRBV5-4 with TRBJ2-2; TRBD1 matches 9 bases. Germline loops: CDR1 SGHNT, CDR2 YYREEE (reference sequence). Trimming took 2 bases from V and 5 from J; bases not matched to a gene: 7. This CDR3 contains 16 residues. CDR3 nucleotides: TGTGCCAGCAGCTTACCGGGACAGGGTATTACCGGGGAGCTGTTTTTT. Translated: CASSLPGQGITGELFF.

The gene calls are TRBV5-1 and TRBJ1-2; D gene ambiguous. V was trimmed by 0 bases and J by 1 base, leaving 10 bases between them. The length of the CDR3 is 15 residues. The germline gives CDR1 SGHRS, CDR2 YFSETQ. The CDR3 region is CASSLAEAFNYGYTF. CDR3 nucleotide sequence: TGCGCCAGCAGCTTGGCCGAGGCTTTTAACTATGGCTACACCTTC.

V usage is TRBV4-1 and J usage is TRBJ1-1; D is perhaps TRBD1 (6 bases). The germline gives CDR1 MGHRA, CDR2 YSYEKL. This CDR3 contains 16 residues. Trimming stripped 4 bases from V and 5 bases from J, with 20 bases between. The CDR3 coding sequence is TGCGCCAGCAGCCTAGAATGGACAGTAAGCCTTACTGAAGCTTTCTTT. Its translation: CASSLEWTVSLTEAFF.

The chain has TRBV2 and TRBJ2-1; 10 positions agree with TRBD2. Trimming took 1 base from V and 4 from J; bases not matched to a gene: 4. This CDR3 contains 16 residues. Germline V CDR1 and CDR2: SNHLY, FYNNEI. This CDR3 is CASSEDVAGGYNEQFF. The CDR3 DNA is TGTGCCAGCAGTGAAGATGTAGCGGGAGGTTACAATGAGCAGTTCTTC.

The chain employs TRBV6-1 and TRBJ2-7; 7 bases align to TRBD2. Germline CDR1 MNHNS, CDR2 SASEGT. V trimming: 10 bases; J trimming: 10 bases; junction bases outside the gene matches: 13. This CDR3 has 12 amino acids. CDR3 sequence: CATGAGLVGQYF. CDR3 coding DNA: TGTGCCACCGGGGCCGGACTAGTTGGACAGTACTTC.

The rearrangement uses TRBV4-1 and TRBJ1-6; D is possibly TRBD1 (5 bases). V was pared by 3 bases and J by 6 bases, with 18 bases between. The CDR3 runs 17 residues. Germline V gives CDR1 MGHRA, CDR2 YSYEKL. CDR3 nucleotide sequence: TGCGCCAGCAGCCAGTCGGCAGGGACTGAGGGTAATTCACCCCTCCACTTT. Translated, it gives CASSQSAGTEGNSPLHF.

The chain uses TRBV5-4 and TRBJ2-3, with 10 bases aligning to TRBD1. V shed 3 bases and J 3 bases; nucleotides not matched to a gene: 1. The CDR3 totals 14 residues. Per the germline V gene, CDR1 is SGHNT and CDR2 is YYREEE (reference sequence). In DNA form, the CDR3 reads TGTGCCAGCAGCTCGGGACAGGGGACAGATACGCAGTATTTT. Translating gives CASSSGQGTDTQYF.

In DNA, the CDR3 is TGTGCCAGCAGTTTCGGGCGACTCCCGGGGAGCTATGGCTACACCTTC. Residues: CASSFGRLPGSYGYTF. The chain couples TRBV28 to TRBJ1-2, with no clear D. From germline, CDR1 is MDHEN and CDR2 SYDVKM. The ends were cut back, 3 bases at V and 4 bases at J, with 18 bases in the middle. CDR3 size: 16 residues.

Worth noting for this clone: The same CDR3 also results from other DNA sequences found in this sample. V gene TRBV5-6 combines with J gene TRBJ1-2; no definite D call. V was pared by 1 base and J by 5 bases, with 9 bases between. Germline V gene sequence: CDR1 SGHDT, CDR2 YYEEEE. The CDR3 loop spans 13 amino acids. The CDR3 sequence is CASSLLLAYGYTF. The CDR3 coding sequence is TGTGCCAGCAGCTTGCTGTTAGCATATGGCTACACCTTC.

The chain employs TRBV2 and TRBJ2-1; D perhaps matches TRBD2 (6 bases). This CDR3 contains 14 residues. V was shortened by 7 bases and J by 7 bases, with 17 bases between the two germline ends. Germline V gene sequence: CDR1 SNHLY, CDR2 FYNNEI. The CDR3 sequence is CASMYRERVNEQFF. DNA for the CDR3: TGTGCCAGCATGTACCGGGAGCGTGTAAATGAGCAGTTCTTC.

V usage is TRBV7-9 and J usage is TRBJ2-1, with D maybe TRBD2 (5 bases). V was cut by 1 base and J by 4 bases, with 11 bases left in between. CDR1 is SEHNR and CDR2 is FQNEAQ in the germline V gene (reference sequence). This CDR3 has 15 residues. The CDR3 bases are TGTGCCAGCAGCTTAGAGGACTGGGGTTACAATGAGCAGTTCTTC. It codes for CASSLEDWGYNEQFF.

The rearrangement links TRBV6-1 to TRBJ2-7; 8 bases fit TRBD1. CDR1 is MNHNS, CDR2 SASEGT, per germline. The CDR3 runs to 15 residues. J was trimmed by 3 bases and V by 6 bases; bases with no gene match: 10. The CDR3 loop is CASRERTGYDYEQYF. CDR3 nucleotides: TGTGCCAGCAGGGAACGGACAGGGTACGACTACGAGCAGTACTTC.

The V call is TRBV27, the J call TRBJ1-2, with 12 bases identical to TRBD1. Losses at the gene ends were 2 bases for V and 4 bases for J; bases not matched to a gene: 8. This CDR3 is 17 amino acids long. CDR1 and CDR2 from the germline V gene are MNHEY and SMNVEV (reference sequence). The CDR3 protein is CASSLDGGTGGAYGYTF. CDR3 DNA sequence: TGTGCCAGCAGTTTAGACGGTGGGACAGGGGGCGCCTATGGCTACACCTTC.

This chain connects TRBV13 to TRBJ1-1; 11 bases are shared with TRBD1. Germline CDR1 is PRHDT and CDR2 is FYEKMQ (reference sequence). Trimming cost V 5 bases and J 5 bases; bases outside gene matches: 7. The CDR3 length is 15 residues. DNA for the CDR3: TGTGCCAGCAGCGAAGGGACAGGGGGATTAACTGAAGCTTTCTTT. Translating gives CASSEGTGGLTEAFF.

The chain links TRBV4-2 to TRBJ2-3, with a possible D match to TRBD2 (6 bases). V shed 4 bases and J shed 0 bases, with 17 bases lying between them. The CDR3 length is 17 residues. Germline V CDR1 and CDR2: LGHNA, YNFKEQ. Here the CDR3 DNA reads TGTGCCAGCAGCCGGCTGGGGGGTACCACTAGCACAGATACGCAGTATTTT. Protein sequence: CASSRLGGTTSTDTQYF.

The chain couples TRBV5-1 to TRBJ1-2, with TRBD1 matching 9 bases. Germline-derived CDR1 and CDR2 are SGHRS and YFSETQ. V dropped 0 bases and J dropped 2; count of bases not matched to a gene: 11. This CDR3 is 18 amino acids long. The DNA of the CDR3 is TGCGCCAGCAGCTTGGTATCGGGACAGGGTACCCTAAACTATGGCTACACCTTC. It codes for CASSLVSGQGTLNYGYTF.

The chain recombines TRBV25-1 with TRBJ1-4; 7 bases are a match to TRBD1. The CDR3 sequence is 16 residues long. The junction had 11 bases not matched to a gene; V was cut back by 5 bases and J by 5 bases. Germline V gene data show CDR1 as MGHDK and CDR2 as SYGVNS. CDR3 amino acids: CASSLTRQGMNEKLFF. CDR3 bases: TGTGCCAGCAGTCTCACCCGACAGGGCATGAATGAAAAACTGTTTTTT. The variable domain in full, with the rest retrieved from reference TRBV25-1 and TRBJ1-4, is EADIYQTPRYLVIGTGKKITLECSQTMGHDKMYWYQQDPGMELHLIHYSYGVNSTEKGDLSSESTVSRIRTEHFPLTLESARPSHTSQYLCASSLTRQGMNEKLFFGSGTQLSVL.

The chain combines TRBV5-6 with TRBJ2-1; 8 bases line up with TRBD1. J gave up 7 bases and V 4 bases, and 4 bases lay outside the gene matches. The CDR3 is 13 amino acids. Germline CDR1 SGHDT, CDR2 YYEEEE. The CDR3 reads CASSNHRGNEQFF. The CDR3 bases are TGTGCCAGCAGCAACCACAGGGGGAATGAGCAGTTCTTC.

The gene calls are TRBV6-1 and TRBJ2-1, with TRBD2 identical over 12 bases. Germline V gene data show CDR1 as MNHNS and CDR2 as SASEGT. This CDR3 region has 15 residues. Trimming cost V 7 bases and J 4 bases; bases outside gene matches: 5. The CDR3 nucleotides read TGTGCCAGCACATCTGGACTAGCGGGGTACAATGAGCAGTTCTTC. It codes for CASTSGLAGYNEQFF.

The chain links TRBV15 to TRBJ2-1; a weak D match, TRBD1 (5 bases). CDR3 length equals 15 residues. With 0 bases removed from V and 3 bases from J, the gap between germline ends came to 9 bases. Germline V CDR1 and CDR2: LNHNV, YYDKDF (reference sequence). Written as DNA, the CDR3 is TGTGCCACCAGCAGAGATTTAGGGGACTACAATGAGCAGTTCTTC. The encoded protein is CATSRDLGDYNEQFF.

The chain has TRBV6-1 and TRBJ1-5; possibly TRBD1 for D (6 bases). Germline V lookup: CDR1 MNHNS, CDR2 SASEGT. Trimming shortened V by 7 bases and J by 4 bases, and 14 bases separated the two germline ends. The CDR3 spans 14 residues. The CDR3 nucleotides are TGTGCCAGCAAGGGGGTAGACTCTAATCAGCCCCAGCATTTT. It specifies CASKGVDSNQPQHF.

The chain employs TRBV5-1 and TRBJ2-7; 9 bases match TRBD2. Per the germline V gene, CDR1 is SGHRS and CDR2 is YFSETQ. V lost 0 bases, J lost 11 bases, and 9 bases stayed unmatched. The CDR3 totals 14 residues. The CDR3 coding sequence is TGCGCCAGCAGCTTGGATCCTAGCGGGACCGACGAGTACTTC. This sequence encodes CASSLDPSGTDEYF.

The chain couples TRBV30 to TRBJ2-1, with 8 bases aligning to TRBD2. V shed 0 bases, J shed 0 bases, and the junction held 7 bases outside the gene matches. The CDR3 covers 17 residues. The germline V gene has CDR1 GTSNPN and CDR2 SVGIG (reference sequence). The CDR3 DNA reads TGTGCCTGGAGTGTACATAGCGGGGCCTTCTCCTACAATGAGCAGTTCTTC. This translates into CAWSVHSGAFSYNEQFF.

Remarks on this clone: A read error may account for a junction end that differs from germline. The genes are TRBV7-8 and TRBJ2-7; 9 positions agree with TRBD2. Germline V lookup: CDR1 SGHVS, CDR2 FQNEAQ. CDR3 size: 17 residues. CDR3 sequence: CASSSLVSGSGSYGQYF. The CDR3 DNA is TGTGCCAGCAGCTCGCTTGTTAGCGGGAGCGGGTCCTACGGGCAGTACTTC.

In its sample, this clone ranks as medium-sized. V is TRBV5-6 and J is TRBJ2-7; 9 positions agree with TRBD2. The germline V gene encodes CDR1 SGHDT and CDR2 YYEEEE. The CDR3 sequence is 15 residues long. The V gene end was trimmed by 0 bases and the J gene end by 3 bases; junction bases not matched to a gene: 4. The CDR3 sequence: CASSLVASGVYEQYF. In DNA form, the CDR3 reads TGTGCCAGCAGCTTGGTGGCTAGCGGGGTCTACGAGCAGTACTTC.